Sequencing of this TCR beta chain was carried out in a study of cytomegalovirus exposure and HLA in healthy donors. A multiplex PCR was run with 60 Vbeta primers and 13 Jbeta primers. Repertoires were generated with immunoSEQ multiplex PCR, while TCRdb's copy carries only in-frame clones and drops some. The data contain roughly 180,000 clones, 70% to 85% of them seen just once; the ten biggest clones take up less than 4.5%. Findings of the study overall: Later analysis demonstrated an association between a missense DCLRE1C variant and TCR beta V- and J-gene trimming. Clonal expansion was found to be greater in HLA-associated TCR beta chains than in equally common others in a later analysis. Data from an earlier analysis indicated that most TCR beta V segments were productive either about 87% or about 30% of the time.

For this clone: Its antigen is undetermined.

This CDR3 region has 14 residues. With 0 bases removed from V and 1 base from J, the gap between germline ends came to 7 bases. The germline V gene encodes CDR1 SGDLS and CDR2 YYNGEE. V and J are TRBV9 and TRBJ1-1; D remains ambiguous. The receptor comes from an older woman in good health and CMV-seropositive. Input material: PBMCs. The DNA for the CDR3 is TGTGCCAGCAGCGTAGCAGAGGGGAACACTGAAGCTTTCTTT. Translation gives CASSVAEGNTEAFF.